A selection of T cell receptor beta chains follows, all from one sample in a study of shared clonotypes between healthy human individuals. Sequencing used immunoSEQ multiplex PCR; TCRdb keeps in-frame clones, though not all of them. This sample has roughly 700,000 clones, with around 91% found just once. The sample consisted of memory CD8+ T cells from PBMCs. These receptors originate from a young man in good health. Some clones in this sample may be carry-over from other donors' samples. The CDR3 runs from the conserved cysteine through the conserved F or W. D genes are given only for firm matches. Clone size is stated in some rows and not others, as once, few, many or a class when expanded.

V gene,clone size,D gene,J gene,CDR3 DNA,CDR3 protein
TRBV27,.,TRBD1,TRBJ2-1,TGTGCCAGCAGTTCCGTGACAGGGGCGTTAATCTACAATGAGCAGTTCTTC,CASSSVTGALIYNEQFF
TRBV6-4,.,.,TRBJ2-1,TGTGCCAGCAGCGAAAGGAGTGTCTCCTACAATGAGCAGTTCTTC,CASSERSVSYNEQFF
TRBV4-1,.,TRBD2,TRBJ2-5,TGCGCCAGCAGCCCGGGACTAGCGGGAGAGACCCAGTACTTC,CASSPGLAGETQYF
TRBV6-5,.,.,TRBJ2-2,TGTGCCAGCAGCCAGAACAGGGTGACCACCGGGGAGCTGTTTTTT,CASSQNRVTTGELFF
TRBV27,.,.,TRBJ1-1,TGTGCCAGCAGTTTATCTGTTTGGGGGATAATGAACACTGAAGCTTTCTTT,CASSLSVWGIMNTEAFF
TRBV7-9,.,.,TRBJ2-1,TGTGCCAGCAGCCCACACGAGGGGAGCTCCTACAATGAGCAGTTCTTC,CASSPHEGSSYNEQFF
TRBV9,.,.,TRBJ2-1,TGTGCCAGCAGTCCCGGGGTTGGGAAATACAATGAGCAGTTCTTC,CASSPGVGKYNEQFF
TRBV19,.,.,TRBJ2-3,TGTGCCAGTAGTATGAGCGTTGCTAGCACAGATACGCAGTATTTT,CASSMSVASTDTQYF
TRBV9,.,.,TRBJ2-1,TGTGCCAGCAGCTCTCGGTTGGCTACCTACAATGAGCAGTTCTTC,CASSSRLATYNEQFF
TRBV7-2,few,.,TRBJ2-3,TGTGCCAGCAGCTTAGGTACGGGAATTAGCACAGATACGCAGTATTTT,CASSLGTGISTDTQYF
TRBV14,.,.,TRBJ2-7,TGTGCCAGCAGCCATCGGAGGGGGGGGATTGAAGAGCAGTACTTC,CASSHRRGGIEEQYF
TRBV6-1,.,TRBD2,TRBJ2-7,TGTGCCAGCAGCCCTGGCGGGGGATCCTACGAGCAGTACTTC,CASSPGGGSYEQYF
TRBV5-6,.,.,TRBJ2-5,TGTGCCAGCAGCTTAGGGTCGTACCAAGAGACCCAGTACTTC,CASSLGSYQETQYF